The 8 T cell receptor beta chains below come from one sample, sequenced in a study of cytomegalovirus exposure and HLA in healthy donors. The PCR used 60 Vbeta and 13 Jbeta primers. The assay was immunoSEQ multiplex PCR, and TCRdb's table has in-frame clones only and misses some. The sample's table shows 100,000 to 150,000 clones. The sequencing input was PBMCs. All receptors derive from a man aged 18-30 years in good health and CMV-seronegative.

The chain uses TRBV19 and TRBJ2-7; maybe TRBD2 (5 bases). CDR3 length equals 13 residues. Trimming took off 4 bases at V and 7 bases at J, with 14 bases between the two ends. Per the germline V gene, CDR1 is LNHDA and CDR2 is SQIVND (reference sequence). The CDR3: CASSRGLSGEQYF. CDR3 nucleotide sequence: TGTGCCAGTAGTAGAGGGCTTTCCGGAGAGCAGTACTTC.

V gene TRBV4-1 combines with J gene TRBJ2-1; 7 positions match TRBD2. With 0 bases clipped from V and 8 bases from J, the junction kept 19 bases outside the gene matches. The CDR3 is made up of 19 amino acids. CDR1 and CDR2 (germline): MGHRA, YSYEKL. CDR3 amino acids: CASSQDRILRAGARDEQFF. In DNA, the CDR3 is TGCGCCAGCAGCCAAGATCGGATCCTCCGGGCGGGAGCGCGCGATGAGCAGTTCTTC.

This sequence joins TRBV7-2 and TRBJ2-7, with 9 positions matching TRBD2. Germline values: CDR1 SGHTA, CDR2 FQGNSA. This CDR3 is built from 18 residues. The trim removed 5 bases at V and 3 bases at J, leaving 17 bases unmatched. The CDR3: CASSQRPGGSGRSYEQYF. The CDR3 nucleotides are TGTGCCAGCAGCCAACGACCCGGGGGTAGCGGGAGAAGCTACGAGCAGTACTTC.

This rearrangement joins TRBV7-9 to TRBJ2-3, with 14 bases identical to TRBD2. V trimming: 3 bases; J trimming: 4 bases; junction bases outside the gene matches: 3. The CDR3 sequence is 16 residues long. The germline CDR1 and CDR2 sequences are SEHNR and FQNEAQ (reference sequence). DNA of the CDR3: TGTGCCAGCAGCTTCGGACTAGCGGGGGGATCAGATACGCAGTATTTT. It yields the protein CASSFGLAGGSDTQYF.

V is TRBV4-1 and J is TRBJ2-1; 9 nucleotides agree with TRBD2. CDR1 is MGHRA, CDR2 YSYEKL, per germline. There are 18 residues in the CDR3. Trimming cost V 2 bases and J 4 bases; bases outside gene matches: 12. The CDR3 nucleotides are TGCGCCAGCAGCCAATATCGACCGGGACTAGCAGGGTACAATGAGCAGTTCTTC. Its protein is CASSQYRPGLAGYNEQFF.

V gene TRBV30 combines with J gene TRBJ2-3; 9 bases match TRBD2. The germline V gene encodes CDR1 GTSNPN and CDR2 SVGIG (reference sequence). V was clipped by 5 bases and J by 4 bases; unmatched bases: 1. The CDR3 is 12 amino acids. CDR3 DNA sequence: TGTGCCTGGGGGACTAGCCCAGATACGCAGTATTTT. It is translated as CAWGTSPDTQYF.

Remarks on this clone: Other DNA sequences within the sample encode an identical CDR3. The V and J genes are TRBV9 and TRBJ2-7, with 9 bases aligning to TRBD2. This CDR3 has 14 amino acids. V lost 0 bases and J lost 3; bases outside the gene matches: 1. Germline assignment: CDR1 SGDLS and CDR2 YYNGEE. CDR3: CASSVGSGSYEQYF. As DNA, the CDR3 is TGTGCCAGCAGCGTAGGTAGCGGGAGCTACGAGCAGTACTTC.

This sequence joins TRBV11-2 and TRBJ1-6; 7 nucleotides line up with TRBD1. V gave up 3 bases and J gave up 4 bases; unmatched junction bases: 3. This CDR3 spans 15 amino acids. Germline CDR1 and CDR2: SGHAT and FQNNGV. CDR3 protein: CASSLVGQYNSPLHF. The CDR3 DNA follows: TGTGCCAGCAGCTTGGTGGGACAGTATAATTCACCCCTCCACTTT.